This entry features one T cell receptor (beta chain) sequence. Its antigen is unknown. No fewer than 6 million PBMCs went into each sample. Germline CDR1 is SGHTA and CDR2 is FQGNSA. V shed 5 bases, J shed 0 bases, and the junction held 2 bases outside the gene matches. The CDR3 contains 14 residues. The sample belongs to a study of blood T cells in healthy people across ages. General study results and limits: Naive CD4+ cell counts and diversity both ran higher in long-lived than in aged donors. Older age coincided with a roughly linear decline in TCR beta diversity per million T cells.

Sample-barcoded 5' priming and a J-beta primer mix drove a second PCR of 7 to 11 cycles. One entry per CDR3 protein results from TCRdb running MiXCR on the 5' RACE reads. The data show about 620,000 distinct CDR3 sequences, 20% to 25% seen once. The specimen sequenced was blood. The chain is built from TRBV7-2 and TRBJ2-5; 8 bases line up with TRBD2. This sequence was found in a man aged 70 or older in good health. This CDR3 is CASSATSDQETQYF. CDR3 coding DNA: TGTGCCAGCAGCGCGACTAGCGACCAAGAGACCCAGTACTTC.